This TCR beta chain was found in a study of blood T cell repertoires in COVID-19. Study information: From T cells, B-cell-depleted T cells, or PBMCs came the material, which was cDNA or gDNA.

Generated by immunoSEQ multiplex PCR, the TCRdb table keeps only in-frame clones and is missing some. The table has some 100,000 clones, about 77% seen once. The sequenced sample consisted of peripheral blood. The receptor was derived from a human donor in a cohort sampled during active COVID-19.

The CDR3 loop reads CASSITSGRQYF. CDR3 DNA: TGTGCCAGCAGCATCACTAGCGGAAGGCAGTACTTC. The chain recombines TRBV21-1 with TRBJ2-7; TRBD2 was called by the table and not checked on the DNA. TRBV21-1 is termed a pseudogene. The CDR3 loop spans 12 amino acids.